This T cell receptor (beta chain) came from a study of CD8 T cells in Susac syndrome. As to this clonotype: One junction end disagrees with the germline gene, perhaps due to a read error.

Random hexamers primed reverse transcription of 0.5 to 1 ug RNA. Across 54 Vbeta and 13 Jbeta, immunoSEQ multiplex PCR amplified TCR beta CDR3. TCRdb called the immunoSEQ multiplex PCR reads again in MiXCR, with one record for every CDR3 protein. This table has 150,000 to 200,000 distinct CDR3 sequences, 90% to 97% appearing once. The multiple sclerosis control group was made up of treatment-naive patients with stable or active relapsing-remitting disease. The CD8+ and CD4+ T cells were isolated magnetically using a negative isolation approach, whereas the TEMRA cells were enriched by FACS. The specimen was CD4+ T cells from PBMCs. This sequence was found in a human donor with multiple sclerosis.

The CDR3: CASSLSEWTAGF. The CDR3 DNA sequence: TGTGCCAGCAGCTTAAGTGAGTGGACCGCAGGCTTT. The chain carries TRBV7-9 and TRBJ1-1; no definite D call. There are 12 residues in the CDR3. The germline V gene encodes CDR1 SEHNR and CDR2 FQNEAQ (reference sequence).